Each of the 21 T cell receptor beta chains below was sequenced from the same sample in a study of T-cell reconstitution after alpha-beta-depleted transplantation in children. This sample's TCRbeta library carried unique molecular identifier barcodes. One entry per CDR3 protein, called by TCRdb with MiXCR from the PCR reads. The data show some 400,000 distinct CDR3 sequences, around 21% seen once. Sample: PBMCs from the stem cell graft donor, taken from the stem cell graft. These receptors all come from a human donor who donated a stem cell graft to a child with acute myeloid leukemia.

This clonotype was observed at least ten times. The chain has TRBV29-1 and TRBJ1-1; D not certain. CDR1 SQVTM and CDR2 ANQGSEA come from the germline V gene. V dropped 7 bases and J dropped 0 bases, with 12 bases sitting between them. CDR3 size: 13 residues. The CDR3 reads CSARLSMNTEAFF. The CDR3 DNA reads TGCAGCGCCAGACTGTCCATGAACACTGAAGCTTTCTTT.

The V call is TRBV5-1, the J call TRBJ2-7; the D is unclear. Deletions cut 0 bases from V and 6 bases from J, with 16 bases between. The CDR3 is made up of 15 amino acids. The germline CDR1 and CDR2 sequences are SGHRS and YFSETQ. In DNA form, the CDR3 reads TGCGCCAGCAGCTTGGCCGTCTCCAGGCCAGTCGAGCAGTACTTC. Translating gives CASSLAVSRPVEQYF.

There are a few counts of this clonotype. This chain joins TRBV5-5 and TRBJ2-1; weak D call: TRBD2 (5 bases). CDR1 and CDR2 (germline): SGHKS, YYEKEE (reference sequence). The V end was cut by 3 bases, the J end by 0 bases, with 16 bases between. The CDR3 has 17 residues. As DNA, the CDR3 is TGTGCCAGCAGCTCCTCCCCCGTTGGGAGCTCCTACAATGAGCAGTTCTTC. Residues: CASSSSPVGSSYNEQFF.

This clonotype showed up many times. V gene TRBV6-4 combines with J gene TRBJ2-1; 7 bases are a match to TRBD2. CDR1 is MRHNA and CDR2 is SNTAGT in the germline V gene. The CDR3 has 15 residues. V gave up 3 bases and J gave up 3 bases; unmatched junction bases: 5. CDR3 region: CASSEGRGDYNEQFF. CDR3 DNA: TGTGCCAGCAGTGAAGGGAGGGGCGACTACAATGAGCAGTTCTTC.

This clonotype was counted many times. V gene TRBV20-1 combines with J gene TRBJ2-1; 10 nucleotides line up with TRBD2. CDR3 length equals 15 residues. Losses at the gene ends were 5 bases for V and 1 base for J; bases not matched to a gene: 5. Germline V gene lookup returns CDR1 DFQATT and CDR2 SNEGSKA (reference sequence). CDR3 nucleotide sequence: TGCAGTGCTGTTCTAGCGGGAGTATCCTACAATGAGCAGTTCTTC. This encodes CSAVLAGVSYNEQFF.

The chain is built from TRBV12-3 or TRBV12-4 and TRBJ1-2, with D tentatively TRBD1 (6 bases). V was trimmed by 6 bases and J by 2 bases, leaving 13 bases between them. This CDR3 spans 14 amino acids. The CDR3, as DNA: TGTGCCAGCAGACCCTACGACAGGAACTATGGCTACACCTTC. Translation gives CASRPYDRNYGYTF.

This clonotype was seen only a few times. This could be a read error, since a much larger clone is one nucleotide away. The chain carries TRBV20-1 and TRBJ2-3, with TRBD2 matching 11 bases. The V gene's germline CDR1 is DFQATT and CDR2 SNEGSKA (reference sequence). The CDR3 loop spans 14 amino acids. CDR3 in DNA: TGCGGTGCCCCACTTAGCGGGAGGGCAGATACGCAGTATTTT. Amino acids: CGAPLSGRADTQYF.

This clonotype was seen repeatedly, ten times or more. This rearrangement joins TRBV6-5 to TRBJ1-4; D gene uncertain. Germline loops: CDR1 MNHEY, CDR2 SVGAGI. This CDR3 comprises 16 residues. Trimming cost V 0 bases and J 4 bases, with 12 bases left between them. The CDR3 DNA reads TGTGCCAGCAGTTACTCGGGAGGTGGTCATAATGAAAAACTGTTTTTT. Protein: CASSYSGGGHNEKLFF.

The CDR3 region has the DNA TGTGCCAGCAGCCCCTCCGGGGGGGGAACTGAAGCTTTCTTT. Translated, it gives CASSPSGGGTEAFF. The rearrangement joins TRBV9 to TRBJ1-1; D may be TRBD1 (5 bases). CDR1 is SGDLS, CDR2 YYNGEE, per germline. This CDR3 is 14 amino acids long. V was cut by 4 bases and J by 5 bases, with 15 bases left in between.

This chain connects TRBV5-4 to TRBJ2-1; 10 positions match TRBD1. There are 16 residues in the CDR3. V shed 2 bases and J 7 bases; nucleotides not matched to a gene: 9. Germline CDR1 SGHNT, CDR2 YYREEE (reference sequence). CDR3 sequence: CASSLSLRTGGNEQFF. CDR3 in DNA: TGTGCCAGCAGCTTAAGCTTACGGACAGGGGGAAATGAGCAGTTCTTC. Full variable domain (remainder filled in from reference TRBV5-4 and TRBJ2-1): ETGVTQSPTHLIKTRGQQVTLRCSSQSGHNTVSWYQQALGQGPQFIFQYYREEENGRGNFPPRFSGLQFPNYSSELNVNALELDDSALYLCASSLSLRTGGNEQFFGPGTRLTVL.

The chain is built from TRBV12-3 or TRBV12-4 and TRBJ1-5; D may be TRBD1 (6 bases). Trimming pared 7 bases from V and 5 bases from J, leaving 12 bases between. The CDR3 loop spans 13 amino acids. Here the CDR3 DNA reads TGTGCCAGCACTGGGGGGCAGCATCAGCCCCAGCATTTT. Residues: CASTGGQHQPQHF.

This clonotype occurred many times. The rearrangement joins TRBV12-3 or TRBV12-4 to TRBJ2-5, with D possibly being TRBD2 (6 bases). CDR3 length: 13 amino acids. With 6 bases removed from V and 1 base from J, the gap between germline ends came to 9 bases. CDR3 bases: TGTGCCAGCAGGCGGGGATCCCAAGAGACCCAGTACTTC. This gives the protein CASRRGSQETQYF.

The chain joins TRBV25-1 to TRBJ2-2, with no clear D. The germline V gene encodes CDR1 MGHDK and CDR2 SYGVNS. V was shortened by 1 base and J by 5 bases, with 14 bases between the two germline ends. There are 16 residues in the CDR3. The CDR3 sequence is CASSEWGGPRTGELFF. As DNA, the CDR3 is TGTGCCAGCAGTGAATGGGGTGGGCCACGGACCGGGGAGCTGTTTTTT.

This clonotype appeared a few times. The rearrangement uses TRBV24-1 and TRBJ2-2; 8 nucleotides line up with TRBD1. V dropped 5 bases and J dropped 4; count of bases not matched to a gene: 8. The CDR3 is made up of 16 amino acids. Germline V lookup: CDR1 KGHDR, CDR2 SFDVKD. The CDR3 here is CATSGPRGRSTGELFF. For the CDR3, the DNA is TGTGCCACCAGTGGCCCCAGGGGGCGCAGCACCGGGGAGCTGTTTTTT.

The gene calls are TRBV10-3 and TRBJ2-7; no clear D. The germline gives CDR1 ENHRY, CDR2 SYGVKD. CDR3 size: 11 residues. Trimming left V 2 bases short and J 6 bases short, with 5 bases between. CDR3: CAISEGFEQYF. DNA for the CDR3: TGTGCCATCAGTGAGGGCTTCGAGCAGTACTTC.

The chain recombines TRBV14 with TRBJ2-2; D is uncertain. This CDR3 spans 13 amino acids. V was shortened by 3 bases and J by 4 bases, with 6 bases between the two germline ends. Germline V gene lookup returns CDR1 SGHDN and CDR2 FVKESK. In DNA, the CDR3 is TGTGCCAGCAGCCAGAGGCCCACCGGGGAGCTGTTTTTT. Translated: CASSQRPTGELFF.

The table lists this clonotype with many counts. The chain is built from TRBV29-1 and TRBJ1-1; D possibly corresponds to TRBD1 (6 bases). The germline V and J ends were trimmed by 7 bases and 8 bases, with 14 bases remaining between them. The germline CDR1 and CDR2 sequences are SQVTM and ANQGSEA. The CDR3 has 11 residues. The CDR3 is CSAQATGEAFF. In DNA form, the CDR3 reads TGCAGCGCCCAAGCAACAGGGGAAGCTTTCTTT.

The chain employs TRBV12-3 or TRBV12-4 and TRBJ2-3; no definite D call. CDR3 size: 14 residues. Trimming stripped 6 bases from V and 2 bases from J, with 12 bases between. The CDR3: CASSLEPNTDTQYF. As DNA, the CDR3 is TGTGCCAGCAGCCTAGAGCCTAACACAGATACGCAGTATTTT.

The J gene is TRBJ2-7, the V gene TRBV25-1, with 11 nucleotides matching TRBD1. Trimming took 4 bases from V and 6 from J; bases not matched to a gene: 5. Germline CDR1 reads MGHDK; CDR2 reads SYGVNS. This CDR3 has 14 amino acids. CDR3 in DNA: TGTGCCAGCAGTGGCCGGGACAGGGGGGCCGAGCAGTACTTC. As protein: CASSGRDRGAEQYF.

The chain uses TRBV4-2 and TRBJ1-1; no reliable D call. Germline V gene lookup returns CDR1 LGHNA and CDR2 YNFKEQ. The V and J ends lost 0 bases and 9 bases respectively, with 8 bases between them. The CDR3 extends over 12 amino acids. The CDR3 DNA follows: TGTGCCAGCAGCCAAGATGACACCAAAGCTTTCTTT. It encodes CASSQDDTKAFF.

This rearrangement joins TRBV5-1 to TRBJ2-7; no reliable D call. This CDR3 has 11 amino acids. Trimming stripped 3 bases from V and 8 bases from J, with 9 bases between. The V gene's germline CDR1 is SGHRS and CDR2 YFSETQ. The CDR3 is CASSSASQQYF. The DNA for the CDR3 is TGCGCCAGCAGCTCCGCCTCCCAGCAGTACTTC.